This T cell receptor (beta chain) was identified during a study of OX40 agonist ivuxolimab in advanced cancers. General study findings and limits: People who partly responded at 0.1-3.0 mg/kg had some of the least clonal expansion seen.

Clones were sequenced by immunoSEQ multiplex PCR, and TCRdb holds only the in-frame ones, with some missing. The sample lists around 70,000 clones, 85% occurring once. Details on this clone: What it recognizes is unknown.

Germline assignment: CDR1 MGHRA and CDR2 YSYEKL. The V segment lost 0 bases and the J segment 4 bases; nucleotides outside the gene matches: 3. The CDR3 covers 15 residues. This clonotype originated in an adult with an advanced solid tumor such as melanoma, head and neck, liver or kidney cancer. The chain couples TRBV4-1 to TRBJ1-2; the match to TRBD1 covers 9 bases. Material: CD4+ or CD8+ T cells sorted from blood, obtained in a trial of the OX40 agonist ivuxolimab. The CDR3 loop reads CASSQDETGGYGYTF. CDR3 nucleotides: TGCGCCAGCAGCCAAGATGAGACAGGGGGCTATGGCTACACCTTC.